This TCR beta chain was documented in a study of shared clonotypes between healthy human individuals. Study background: CD4 naive and memory got three plates each, CD8 naive two, CD8 memory one.

Donors were healthy HIV-negative adults without recent acute infections or vaccinations. In the case of this clone: Antigen specificity is unknown.

Some clones are missing from TCRdb's copy, which holds only in-frame ones; the method was immunoSEQ multiplex PCR. The data show more than 850,000 clones, with 78% seen just once and approximately 0.52% held by the top ten. In germline, CDR1 is LGHNT, CDR2 FRNRAP. This CDR3 has 21 amino acids. Trimming removed 3 bases from V and 3 bases from J; junction bases left unmatched: 14. The study, taken as a whole, reports: Non-shared clonotypes had lower generation probabilities than clonotypes shared by all four sorted-subset donors. About 5% of naive CD4 clonotypes were shared across a handful of donors.

This sequence originates from a man younger than 35 in good health. Some clones in this sample may be carry-over from other donors' samples. The chain has TRBV12-5 and TRBJ2-2; TRBD2 agrees at 15 bases. Sequenced input: memory CD4+ T cells from PBMCs. Subset of the sample: CD45RA-negative fraction. CDR3 sequence reads: CASGFRGGGLAGGPYTGELFF. CDR3 sequence (DNA): TGTGCTAGTGGTTTTCGGGGAGGTGGACTAGCGGGAGGGCCTTACACCGGGGAGCTGTTTTTT.